These T cell receptor beta chains were read from a single sample in a study of PD-L1 blockade in urothelial cancer. Assay used: immunoSEQ multiplex PCR; TCRdb lists only in-frame clones, some missing. The top ten clones hold around 4.6% of a sample with 55,000 to 70,000 clones, roughly 82% of them seen once. Sequenced material: PBMCs, taken around atezolizumab (anti-PD-L1) treatment. The receptors shown here come from a man in his sixties or seventies with urothelial cancer. Each CDR3 is given with its conserved first and last residue. Fields, in order: CDR3 protein, CDR3 DNA, V gene, D gene, J gene, clone size. A D gene is named only where the DNA matches it firmly. The listing skips clone size in some rows; elsewhere it reads once, few, many or a size class.

CDR3 protein: CASSQDEGGPGEQFF; CDR3 DNA: TGCGCCAGCAGCCAAGATGAGGGAGGGCCAGGGGAGCAGTTCTTC; V gene: TRBV4-1; D gene: TRBD2; J gene: TRBJ2-1; clone size: NA
CDR3 protein: CASSPGGNSYEQYF; CDR3 DNA: TGTGCCAGTAGTCCAGGGGGTAACTCCTACGAGCAGTACTTC; V gene: TRBV19; D gene: TRBD1; J gene: TRBJ2-7; clone size: few
CDR3 protein: CASSLEAAAGELFF; CDR3 DNA: TGTGCCAGCAGCTTGGAGGCGGCAGCCGGGGAGCTGTTTTTT; V gene: TRBV5-5; D gene: NA; J gene: TRBJ2-2; clone size: NA
CDR3 protein: CAWSARGNTIYF; CDR3 DNA: TGTGCCTGGAGTGCCCGGGGAAACACCATATATTTT; V gene: TRBV30; D gene: NA; J gene: TRBJ1-3; clone size: NA
CDR3 protein: CASSSLAGETDTQYF; CDR3 DNA: TGTGCCAGCAGTTCACTAGCGGGAGAGACAGATACGCAGTATTTT; V gene: TRBV11-1; D gene: TRBD2; J gene: TRBJ2-3; clone size: NA
CDR3 protein: CASSLYSYEQYF; CDR3 DNA: TGTGCCAGCAGTTTATACAGCTACGAGCAGTACTTC; V gene: TRBV28; D gene: NA; J gene: TRBJ2-7; clone size: NA
CDR3 protein: CASTGDRGDEQYF; CDR3 DNA: TGTGCCAGCACTGGGGACAGGGGCGACGAGCAGTACTTC; V gene: TRBV28; D gene: TRBD1; J gene: TRBJ2-7; clone size: NA
CDR3 protein: CAITGTGYNEQFF; CDR3 DNA: TGTGCCATCACCGGGACAGGCTACAATGAGCAGTTCTTC; V gene: TRBV10-3; D gene: TRBD1; J gene: TRBJ2-1; clone size: NA
CDR3 protein: CASTPYTGSNGYTF; CDR3 DNA: TGTGCCAGCACCCCTTACACAGGGTCTAATGGCTACACCTTC; V gene: TRBV21-1; D gene: NA; J gene: TRBJ1-2; clone size: few
CDR3 protein: CASSWTAMNTEAFF; CDR3 DNA: TGTGCCAGCAGTTGGACAGCGATGAACACTGAAGCTTTCTTT; V gene: TRBV2; D gene: NA; J gene: TRBJ1-1; clone size: few
CDR3 protein: CASSYSEGGDTQYF; CDR3 DNA: TGTGCCAGCAGTTACTCCGAGGGAGGAGATACGCAGTATTTT; V gene: TRBV6-5; D gene: NA; J gene: TRBJ2-3; clone size: NA
CDR3 protein: CASSHNGRRGYTEAFF; CDR3 DNA: TGCGCCAGCAGCCATAATGGGAGGCGGGGCTACACTGAAGCTTTCTTT; V gene: TRBV4-1; D gene: NA; J gene: TRBJ1-1; clone size: NA
CDR3 protein: CASSAPGGTTSGNTYEQYF; CDR3 DNA: TGCGCCAGCAGTGCCCCCGGGGGAACGACTAGCGGCAATACCTACGAGCAGTACTTC; V gene: TRBV10-2; D gene: TRBD2; J gene: TRBJ2-7; clone size: NA
CDR3 protein: CASSEGGGDDTGELFF; CDR3 DNA: TGTGCCAGCTCGGAAGGAGGGGGCGATGACACCGGGGAGCTGTTTTTT; V gene: TRBV18; D gene: NA; J gene: TRBJ2-2; clone size: NA
CDR3 protein: CASSPPLLVNTGELFF; CDR3 DNA: TGTGCCAGCTCACCACCACTCCTAGTAAACACCGGGGAGCTGTTTTTT; V gene: TRBV18; D gene: NA; J gene: TRBJ2-2; clone size: NA
CDR3 protein: CASSSTGVTGELFF; CDR3 DNA: TGTGCCAGTAGTAGCACAGGGGTCACCGGGGAGCTGTTTTTT; V gene: TRBV19; D gene: TRBD1; J gene: TRBJ2-2; clone size: NA
CDR3 protein: CASSIDRERILSGELFF; CDR3 DNA: TGTGCCAGCAGCATAGACAGGGAAAGAATCCTCTCCGGGGAGCTGTTTTTT; V gene: TRBV5-4; D gene: TRBD1; J gene: TRBJ2-2; clone size: NA
CDR3 protein: CASSFEREGQYTQYF; CDR3 DNA: TGCGCCAGCAGCTTCGAGCGGGAGGGCCAATATACGCAGTATTTT; V gene: TRBV5-1; D gene: TRBD2; J gene: TRBJ2-3; clone size: NA
CDR3 protein: CASSPTGTANTEAFF; CDR3 DNA: TGCGCCAGCAGCCCCACCGGGACAGCAAACACTGAAGCTTTCTTT; V gene: TRBV5-1; D gene: TRBD1; J gene: TRBJ1-1; clone size: NA
CDR3 protein: CASSLVSRLSGSGETQYF; CDR3 DNA: TGCGCCAGCAGCTTGGTTTCCCGACTTAGCGGGAGCGGAGAGACCCAGTACTTC; V gene: TRBV5-1; D gene: TRBD2; J gene: TRBJ2-5; clone size: NA
CDR3 protein: CASSLSSGLSSYEQYF; CDR3 DNA: TGTGCCAGCAGTTTATCTAGCGGCCTAAGCTCCTACGAGCAGTACTTC; V gene: TRBV27; D gene: NA; J gene: TRBJ2-7; clone size: NA
CDR3 protein: CASSESTGGGDEKLFF; CDR3 DNA: TGCGCCAGCAGTGAGTCGACAGGGGGAGGGGATGAAAAACTGTTTTTT; V gene: TRBV10-2; D gene: TRBD1; J gene: TRBJ1-4; clone size: few
CDR3 protein: CASTLQVTDTQYF; CDR3 DNA: TGTGCCAGCACGTTACAGGTCACAGATACGCAGTATTTT; V gene: TRBV5-8; D gene: NA; J gene: TRBJ2-3; clone size: NA
CDR3 protein: CASSSDRGRYQETQYF; CDR3 DNA: TGCGCCAGCAGCTCAGACAGGGGGCGGTATCAAGAGACCCAGTACTTC; V gene: TRBV5-1; D gene: TRBD1; J gene: TRBJ2-5; clone size: NA
CDR3 protein: CASSQDVRGGPDYEQYF; CDR3 DNA: TGCGCCAGCAGCCAAGATGTGCGGGGAGGACCCGACTACGAGCAGTACTTC; V gene: TRBV4-1; D gene: NA; J gene: TRBJ2-7; clone size: NA
CDR3 protein: CSVEGLANEQYF; CDR3 DNA: TGCAGCGTTGAGGGACTAGCGAACGAGCAGTACTTC; V gene: TRBV29-1; D gene: TRBD2; J gene: TRBJ2-7; clone size: few
CDR3 protein: CATSVLTALNQPQHF; CDR3 DNA: TGTGCCACCAGCGTTTTGACAGCCCTTAATCAGCCCCAGCATTTT; V gene: TRBV15; D gene: NA; J gene: TRBJ1-5; clone size: few
CDR3 protein: CASSETDREERYF; CDR3 DNA: TGCGCCAGCAGTGAGACGGACAGGGAAGAGAGGTACTTC; V gene: TRBV10-2; D gene: TRBD1; J gene: TRBJ2-4; clone size: NA
CDR3 protein: CASSPVDTNQPQHF; CDR3 DNA: TGTGCCAGCTCACCGGTGGACACCAATCAGCCCCAGCATTTT; V gene: TRBV18; D gene: NA; J gene: TRBJ1-5; clone size: NA
CDR3 protein: CASSLGWTSGNQETQYF; CDR3 DNA: TGTGCCAGCAGCTTAGGCTGGACTAGCGGAAACCAAGAGACCCAGTACTTC; V gene: TRBV11-3; D gene: TRBD2; J gene: TRBJ2-5; clone size: NA
CDR3 protein: CASSVGRGRRQPQHF; CDR3 DNA: TGTGCCAGCAGCGTAGGGAGGGGGCGGAGGCAGCCCCAGCATTTT; V gene: TRBV9; D gene: TRBD1; J gene: TRBJ1-5; clone size: NA
CDR3 protein: CASSNTGVYGYTF; CDR3 DNA: TGTGCCAGCAGCAACACAGGGGTCTATGGCTACACCTTC; V gene: TRBV11-2; D gene: TRBD1; J gene: TRBJ1-2; clone size: NA
CDR3 protein: CAIRGTGDEQYF; CDR3 DNA: TGTGCCATCAGAGGGACAGGGGACGAGCAGTACTTC; V gene: TRBV10-3; D gene: TRBD1; J gene: TRBJ2-7; clone size: NA
CDR3 protein: CASSFLTGQETQYF; CDR3 DNA: TGTGCCAGCAGCTTTCTCACAGGTCAAGAGACCCAGTACTTC; V gene: TRBV7-9; D gene: NA; J gene: TRBJ2-5; clone size: few
CDR3 protein: CASRYRGQQPQHF; CDR3 DNA: TGTGCCAGTAGGTACAGGGGTCAACAGCCCCAGCATTTT; V gene: TRBV19; D gene: TRBD1; J gene: TRBJ1-5; clone size: NA
CDR3 protein: CASGTGGRETQYF; CDR3 DNA: TGTGCTAGTGGCACAGGGGGGAGAGAGACCCAGTACTTC; V gene: TRBV12-5; D gene: TRBD1; J gene: TRBJ2-5; clone size: NA
CDR3 protein: CASSQSRVASYEQYF; CDR3 DNA: TGCGCCAGCAGTCAATCCCGAGTCGCATCTTACGAGCAGTACTTC; V gene: TRBV23-1; D gene: NA; J gene: TRBJ2-7; clone size: NA
CDR3 protein: CASSPRRLAGQETQYF; CDR3 DNA: TGTGCCAGCAGTCCCCGCCGACTAGCGGGTCAAGAGACCCAGTACTTC; V gene: TRBV2; D gene: TRBD2; J gene: TRBJ2-5; clone size: NA
CDR3 protein: CAWSGGQTNAEAFF; CDR3 DNA: TGTGCCTGGAGTGGGGGCCAAACAAACGCTGAAGCTTTCTTT; V gene: TRBV30; D gene: NA; J gene: TRBJ1-1; clone size: NA
CDR3 protein: CASSKRGPQDRYGDNEQFF; CDR3 DNA: TGTGCCAGCAGCAAAAGGGGCCCCCAGGACCGGTATGGGGACAATGAGCAGTTCTTC; V gene: TRBV21-1; D gene: NA; J gene: TRBJ2-1; clone size: NA
CDR3 protein: CASSSLQGAGELFF; CDR3 DNA: TGCGCCAGCAGCTCCCTACAGGGGGCCGGGGAGCTGTTTTTT; V gene: TRBV5-1; D gene: TRBD1; J gene: TRBJ2-2; clone size: NA
CDR3 protein: CASSGGLASEQYF; CDR3 DNA: TGTGCCAGCAGCGGGGGACTAGCATCCGAGCAGTACTTC; V gene: TRBV11-2; D gene: TRBD2; J gene: TRBJ2-7; clone size: few
CDR3 protein: CASSYGREHTEAFF; CDR3 DNA: TGTGCCAGCAGTTACGGCCGGGAGCACACTGAAGCTTTCTTT; V gene: TRBV6-6; D gene: NA; J gene: TRBJ1-1; clone size: NA
CDR3 protein: CSVEIPGQGAWEQYF; CDR3 DNA: TGCAGCGTTGAAATACCGGGACAGGGGGCTTGGGAGCAGTACTTC; V gene: TRBV29-1; D gene: TRBD1; J gene: TRBJ2-7; clone size: NA
CDR3 protein: CASSMRVSSGMNTEAFF; CDR3 DNA: TGTGCCAGTAGTATGCGGGTTTCCTCAGGCATGAACACTGAAGCTTTCTTT; V gene: TRBV19; D gene: NA; J gene: TRBJ1-1; clone size: NA
CDR3 protein: CASSLVGGGGDTQYF; CDR3 DNA: TGTGCCAGCAGCTTAGTAGGGGGTGGAGGAGATACGCAGTATTTT; V gene: TRBV7-2; D gene: NA; J gene: TRBJ2-3; clone size: NA
CDR3 protein: CASKGGNTQYF; CDR3 DNA: TGTGCCAGCAAAGGCGGGAATACGCAGTATTTT; V gene: TRBV6-4; D gene: NA; J gene: TRBJ2-3; clone size: NA
CDR3 protein: CASSPGGLEAFF; CDR3 DNA: TGTGCCAGCAGCCCCGGGGGACTTGAAGCTTTCTTT; V gene: TRBV6-1; D gene: NA; J gene: TRBJ1-1; clone size: NA
CDR3 protein: CASSFRVGYGYTF; CDR3 DNA: TGTGCCAGCAGTTTCAGGGTAGGCTATGGCTACACCTTC; V gene: TRBV28; D gene: NA; J gene: TRBJ1-2; clone size: few
CDR3 protein: CASSEQGMDTEAFF; CDR3 DNA: TGTGCCAGCAGTGAGCAGGGTATGGACACTGAAGCTTTCTTT; V gene: TRBV6-1; D gene: NA; J gene: TRBJ1-1; clone size: NA
CDR3 protein: CSVEDPGSGELFF; CDR3 DNA: TGCAGCGTTGAAGATCCCGGTTCCGGGGAGCTGTTTTTT; V gene: TRBV29-1; D gene: NA; J gene: TRBJ2-2; clone size: NA
CDR3 protein: CASSPTGLTDATQYF; CDR3 DNA: TGTGCCAGCTCACCCACGGGACTAACAGATGCTACGCAGTATTTT; V gene: TRBV18; D gene: TRBD2; J gene: TRBJ2-3; clone size: NA
CDR3 protein: CASSLEYGTASEAFF; CDR3 DNA: TGTGCCAGCAGCTTAGAGTACGGGACAGCGAGTGAAGCTTTCTTT; V gene: TRBV7-9; D gene: TRBD1; J gene: TRBJ1-1; clone size: NA
CDR3 protein: CSVEFPGRHGYTF; CDR3 DNA: TGCAGCGTTGAATTCCCAGGGCGGCATGGCTACACCTTC; V gene: TRBV29-1; D gene: NA; J gene: TRBJ1-2; clone size: NA
CDR3 protein: CASRATGGGDEKLFF; CDR3 DNA: TGTGCCAGCAGGGCGACAGGGGGCGGAGATGAAAAACTGTTTTTT; V gene: TRBV28; D gene: TRBD1; J gene: TRBJ1-4; clone size: NA
CDR3 protein: CASSPGGGDQPQHF; CDR3 DNA: TGTGCCAGCAGCCCGGGGGGAGGGGATCAGCCCCAGCATTTT; V gene: TRBV28; D gene: NA; J gene: TRBJ1-5; clone size: NA
CDR3 protein: CASSYAGQQPQHF; CDR3 DNA: TGTGCCAGCAGTTACGCAGGGCAACAGCCCCAGCATTTT; V gene: TRBV6-6; D gene: NA; J gene: TRBJ1-5; clone size: NA
CDR3 protein: CASSTGGQETQYF; CDR3 DNA: TGTGCCAGTTCTACAGGGGGCCAAGAGACCCAGTACTTC; V gene: TRBV19; D gene: TRBD1; J gene: TRBJ2-5; clone size: NA
CDR3 protein: CASSFLPGANVLTF; CDR3 DNA: TGTGCCAGCAGCTTCCTACCTGGGGCCAACGTCCTGACTTTC; V gene: TRBV11-2; D gene: NA; J gene: TRBJ2-6; clone size: NA
CDR3 protein: CASSPRSGKNTEAFF; CDR3 DNA: TGTGCCAGCAGCCCGCGTTCGGGGAAGAACACTGAAGCTTTCTTT; V gene: TRBV7-2; D gene: NA; J gene: TRBJ1-1; clone size: NA